This T cell receptor (beta chain) was observed in a study of T-cell reconstitution after alpha-beta-depleted transplantation in children. With V trimmed by 4 bases and J by 0 bases, 6 bases remained unmatched. The CDR3 runs to 14 residues. The germline V gene encodes CDR1 SQVTM and CDR2 ANQGSEA. This clonotype was detected ten times or more. This sample's TCRbeta library carried unique molecular identifier barcodes. TCRdb called the PCR reads again in MiXCR, with one record for every CDR3 protein. Among around 680,000 distinct CDR3 sequences listed, 16% were seen once. The sequenced sample was PBMCs from the stem cell graft donor, obtained from the stem cell graft. The J gene is TRBJ2-7, the V gene TRBV29-1, with 7 bases matching TRBD2. This TCR was sampled from a human donor who donated a stem cell graft to a child with acute myeloid leukemia. The CDR3 is CSVASAGNSYEQYF. Here the CDR3 DNA reads TGCAGCGTTGCCTCAGCGGGGAACTCCTACGAGCAGTACTTC.